This T cell receptor beta chain is drawn from a study of cytomegalovirus exposure and HLA in healthy donors. Everyone who donated was a healthy bone marrow donor. Trimming left V 6 bases short and J 5 bases short, with 13 bases between. The CDR3 is made up of 13 amino acids. In the PCR, 60 Vbeta and 13 Jbeta primers were used. Only in-frame clones appear in the TCRdb table, and some are missing; sequencing was by immunoSEQ multiplex PCR. Its table records roughly 80,000 clones. Sequencing was performed on PBMCs. This rearrangement joins TRBV6-7 to TRBJ1-2; tentative D call: TRBD1 (5 bases). TRBV6-7 has ORF status, its function being uncertain. The source of this sequence is a woman aged 30 to 39 in good health and CMV-seronegative. CDR3 region: CASSPQGLYGYTF. In DNA form, the CDR3 reads TGTGCCAGCAGCCCCCAGGGTTTGTATGGCTACACCTTC.